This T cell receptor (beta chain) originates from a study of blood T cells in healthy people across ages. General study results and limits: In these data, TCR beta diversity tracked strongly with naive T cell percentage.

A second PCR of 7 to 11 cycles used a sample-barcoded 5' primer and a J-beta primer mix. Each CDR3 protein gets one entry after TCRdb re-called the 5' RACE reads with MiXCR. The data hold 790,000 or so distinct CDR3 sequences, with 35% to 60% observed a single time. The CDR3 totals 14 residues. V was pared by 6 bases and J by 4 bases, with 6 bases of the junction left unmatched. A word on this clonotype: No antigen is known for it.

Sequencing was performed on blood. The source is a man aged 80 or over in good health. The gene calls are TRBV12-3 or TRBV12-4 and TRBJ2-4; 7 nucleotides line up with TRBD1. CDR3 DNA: TGTGCCAGCAGCCTCAGGGGACAGAAAAACATTCAGTACTTC. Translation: CASSLRGQKNIQYF.